This T cell receptor beta chain is from a study of cytotoxic CD8 clonotypes in ibrutinib-treated CLL. Study overall: Response samples followed a median around 12 months of treatment, range 6 to 36. The sample average was approximately 250,000 productive templates and just under 95,000 productive rearrangements.

The CDR3 sequence is 14 residues long. V shed 4 bases and J 2 bases; nucleotides not matched to a gene: 3. Germline V gene lookup returns CDR1 SGHDN and CDR2 FVKESK. Note on this clone: Its antigen is undetermined.

Study observations and caveats: Once treatment began, public clonotypes, which were uncommon, contracted or stayed stable. Clonality (at baseline) was higher than in age-matched healthy donors and tracked circulating CD8+ T-cell counts.

Method: immunoSEQ multiplex PCR; TCRdb's copy keeps in-frame clones and lacks some. The table records 300,000 to 400,000 clones, roughly two thirds of them present only once. The chain couples TRBV14 to TRBJ2-7; 9 bases match TRBD1. Sequencing was performed on PBMCs, taken after 36 months of ibrutinib treatment. The TCR was taken from a human donor with chronic lymphocytic leukemia. The CDR3 bases are TGTGCCAGCAGCCCGGGACAGGGACCCTACGAGCAGTACTTC. Its translation is CASSPGQGPYEQYF.